This entry lists 19 T cell receptor beta chains sequenced from one sample in a study of sequential checkpoint blockade in melanoma. TCRdb keeps only in-frame clones here, not all; method: immunoSEQ multiplex PCR. Of several thousand clones detected, about 28% appear once; the ten largest clones hold around 25%. Treatment denoted: randomized to nivolumab then ipilimumab (arm A) or the reverse (arm B). The starting material was tumor tissue (inferred from file names), obtained from a patient given nivolumab and ipilimumab in sequence. Every receptor here comes from a human donor with melanoma.

There are a few counts of this clone. The chain carries TRBV12-1 and TRBJ2-2. TRBV12-1 is noted as a pseudogene. This CDR3 has 13 residues. The CDR3 region is CASSLPFAGELFF. Here the CDR3 DNA reads TGTGCCAGCAGCTTACCTTTCGCCGGGGAGCTGTTTTTT.

The J gene is TRBJ2-1, the V gene TRBV30; no clear D gene. The V gene lost 0 bases and the J gene lost 9 bases, with 15 bases spanning the gap. The germline V gene has CDR1 GTSNPN and CDR2 SVGIG (reference sequence). The CDR3 runs to 14 residues. The CDR3 DNA reads TGTGCCTGGAGTGTGCATAGCCTGTTGGTTGAGCAGTTCTTC. Its translation is CAWSVHSLLVEQFF.

V is TRBV19 and J is TRBJ2-3; no reliable D call. Germline V CDR1 and CDR2: LNHDA, SQIVND (reference sequence). Deletions cut 7 bases from V and 1 base from J, with 15 bases between. The CDR3 runs 15 residues. In nucleotides, the CDR3 is TGTGCCAGTAAACGAGCTGGAGTGGGCACAGATACGCAGTATTTT. Amino acid sequence: CASKRAGVGTDTQYF.

In this sample, this clone turned up a few times. The V and J genes are TRBV7-2 and TRBJ1-2, with TRBD1 matching 9 bases. With 4 bases clipped from V and 7 bases from J, the junction kept 4 bases outside the gene matches. This CDR3 region has 13 residues. In germline, CDR1 is SGHTA, CDR2 FQGNSA. The CDR3 coding sequence is TGTGCCAGCAGCTCAGGACAGGGGACTGGCTACACCTTC. This sequence encodes CASSSGQGTGYTF.

The chain recombines TRBV28 with TRBJ2-7, with 7 bases fitting TRBD1. CDR1 is MDHEN, CDR2 SYDVKM, per germline. V gave up 5 bases and J gave up 4 bases; unmatched junction bases: 5. The CDR3 contains 13 residues. The CDR3 spells CASSAGTAYEQYF. In nucleotides, the CDR3 is TGTGCCAGCAGTGCCGGGACAGCATACGAGCAGTACTTC. The whole variable domain, filled in from reference TRBV28 and TRBJ2-7, reads DVKVTQSSRYLVKRTGEKVFLECVQDMDHENMFWYRQDPGLGLRLIYFSYDVKMKEKGDIPEGYSVSREKKERFSLILESASTNQTSMYLCASSAGTAYEQYFGPGTRLTVT.

V is TRBV29-1 and J is TRBJ2-1; 7 nucleotides align to TRBD1. CDR3 length: 15 amino acids. Per germline, CDR1 SQVTM and CDR2 ANQGSEA. V gave up 5 bases and J gave up 1 base; unmatched junction bases: 8. CDR3 nucleotide sequence: TGCAGCGTTTTACAGGGGTCTCTTTCCTACAATGAGCAGTTCTTC. It yields the protein CSVLQGSLSYNEQFF.

The chain carries TRBV12-5 and TRBJ2-7; D possibly corresponds to TRBD1 (6 bases). There are 14 residues in the CDR3. CDR1 is LGHNT and CDR2 is FRNRAP in the germline V gene. Trimming pared 1 base from V and 7 bases from J, leaving 14 bases between. The CDR3 reads CASGLDGLRGEQYF. The CDR3, as DNA: TGTGCTAGTGGTTTGGACGGGTTAAGGGGGGAGCAGTACTTC.

V and J are TRBV19 and TRBJ2-7, with a possible D match to TRBD1 (7 bases). The CDR3 consists of 15 residues. Trimming shortened V by 9 bases and J by 6 bases, and 24 bases separated the two germline ends. Per germline, CDR1 LNHDA and CDR2 SQIVND (reference sequence). The CDR3 DNA follows: TGTGCCAGCCATCAGCAGGGGGGAGGATTTGGCGAGCAGTACTTC. This translates into CASHQQGGGFGEQYF.

J is TRBJ2-7 and V is TRBV11-3; tentative D call: TRBD2 (5 bases). Trimming removed 5 bases from V and 2 bases from J, with 28 bases in between. CDR1 is SGHNT, CDR2 YENEEA, per germline. The CDR3 length is 19 residues. CDR3 in amino acids: CASSTRGRVTLSPTYEQYF. For the CDR3, the DNA is TGTGCCAGCAGCACCCGCGGGCGAGTGACGCTCTCGCCTACCTACGAGCAGTACTTC.

This clone appeared many times. The V call is TRBV7-4, the J call TRBJ2-1; D is possibly TRBD1 or TRBD2 (5 bases each). The length of the CDR3 is 17 residues. The V end was cut by 3 bases, the J end by 4 bases, with 19 bases between. Germline V gene data show CDR1 as SGHVT and CDR2 as SQSDAQ. CDR3 residues: CASSLSPGQGIYNEQFF. In DNA, the CDR3 is TGTGCCAGCAGCTTGAGTCCGGGGCAGGGTATTTACAATGAGCAGTTCTTC.

In its sample, this clone was seen many times. Other nucleotide sequences in the sample specify the same CDR3. The V call is TRBV11-3, the J call TRBJ2-1; D gene uncertain. V lost 1 base, J lost 3 bases, and 7 bases lay in between. CDR3 length: 14 amino acids. Germline CDR1 SGHNT, CDR2 YENEEA. CDR3 amino acids: CASSLGGSYNEQFF. In nucleotides, the CDR3 is TGTGCCAGCAGCTTAGGCGGTAGCTACAATGAGCAGTTCTTC.

This clone is medium-sized in the sample. This chain uses TRBV10-3 with TRBJ1-3, with a possible D match to TRBD1 (5 bases). Germline CDR1 and CDR2: ENHRY and SYGVKD. This CDR3 contains 16 residues. The V end was cut by 1 base, the J end by 4 bases, with 14 bases between. CDR3: CAISEWGPSAGNTIYF. CDR3 nucleotide sequence: TGTGCCATCAGTGAGTGGGGCCCATCAGCGGGAAACACCATATATTTT.

V usage is TRBV30 and J usage is TRBJ2-7; 8 bases fit TRBD1. Germline lookup yields CDR1 GTSNPN and CDR2 SVGIG (reference sequence). Germline trimming cut 2 bases from V and 9 bases from J; bases unmatched to any gene: 12. The length of the CDR3 is 14 residues. CDR3 residues: CAWSPGTGRVWQYF. For the CDR3, the DNA is TGTGCCTGGAGTCCCGGGACAGGCCGGGTATGGCAGTACTTC. The full variable domain, in which reference TRBV30 and TRBJ2-7 provide the parts outside the CDR3, is SQTIHQWPATLVQPVGSPLSLECTVEGTSNPNLYWYRQAAGRGLQLLFYSVGIGQISSEVPQNLSASRPQDRQFILSSKKLLLSDSGFYLCAWSPGTGRVWQYFGPGTRLTVT.

This clone is judged medium-sized. This chain connects TRBV6-8 to TRBJ1-4; the match to TRBD1 covers 9 bases. V lost 8 bases and J lost 0; bases outside the gene matches: 10. CDR1 and CDR2 from the germline V gene are MNHGY and SAAAGT. The CDR3 extends over 17 amino acids. CDR3 sequence (DNA): TGTGCCAGCTTACCGGGACAGGGTGTTTCAACTAATGAAAAACTGTTTTTT. Protein product: CASLPGQGVSTNEKLFF.

The chain has TRBV11-3 and TRBJ1-1; maybe TRBD1 (5 bases). V dropped 4 bases and J dropped 0 bases, with 18 bases sitting between them. Germline lookup yields CDR1 SGHNT and CDR2 YENEEA. This CDR3 is 17 amino acids long. CDR3 residues: CASSSQAPLGVNTEAFF. In DNA form, the CDR3 reads TGTGCCAGCAGCTCACAGGCGCCCCTTGGCGTGAACACTGAAGCTTTCTTT.

In its sample, this clone was seen once. The chain joins TRBV19 to TRBJ2-5; tentatively, D is TRBD1 (6 bases). Germline CDR1 LNHDA, CDR2 SQIVND (reference sequence). Trimming stripped 4 bases from V and 5 bases from J, with 17 bases between. This CDR3 spans 15 amino acids. The CDR3 is CASSRGGRPEETQYF. CDR3 bases: TGTGCCAGTAGTAGAGGGGGACGGCCGGAGGAGACCCAGTACTTC. The full variable domain, completed using reference TRBV19 and TRBJ2-5, is DGGITQSPKYLFRKEGQNVTLSCEQNLNHDAMYWYRQDPGQGLRLIYYSQIVNDFQKGDIAEGYSVSREKKESFPLTVTSAQKNPTAFYLCASSRGGRPEETQYFGPGTRLLVL.

This rearrangement joins TRBV10-3 to TRBJ2-2; 8 bases agree with TRBD1. The CDR3 has 15 amino acids. Germline CDR1 ENHRY, CDR2 SYGVKD. The junction had 8 bases not matched to a gene; V was cut back by 7 bases and J by 4 bases. CDR3: CAIKGQGALTGELFF. The CDR3 coding sequence is TGTGCCATCAAAGGGCAGGGGGCGCTCACCGGGGAGCTGTTTTTT.

The chain carries TRBV6-8 and TRBJ1-1; weak D call: TRBD1 (5 bases). The CDR3 is made up of 13 amino acids. CDR1 is MNHGY, CDR2 SAAAGT, per germline. Trimming stripped 7 bases from V and 0 bases from J, with 9 bases between. CDR3 region: CASTMGVNTEAFF. The CDR3 nucleotides read TGTGCCAGCACCATGGGGGTGAACACTGAAGCTTTCTTT.

The chain recombines TRBV6-8 with TRBJ2-7; D unclear. Germline V gene sequence: CDR1 MNHGY, CDR2 SAAAGT. Trimming pared 2 bases from V and 2 bases from J, leaving 7 bases between. The CDR3 is 13 amino acids. CDR3 sequence reads: CASSYTATYEQYF. The CDR3 DNA sequence: TGTGCCAGCAGTTACACAGCAACCTACGAGCAGTACTTC.